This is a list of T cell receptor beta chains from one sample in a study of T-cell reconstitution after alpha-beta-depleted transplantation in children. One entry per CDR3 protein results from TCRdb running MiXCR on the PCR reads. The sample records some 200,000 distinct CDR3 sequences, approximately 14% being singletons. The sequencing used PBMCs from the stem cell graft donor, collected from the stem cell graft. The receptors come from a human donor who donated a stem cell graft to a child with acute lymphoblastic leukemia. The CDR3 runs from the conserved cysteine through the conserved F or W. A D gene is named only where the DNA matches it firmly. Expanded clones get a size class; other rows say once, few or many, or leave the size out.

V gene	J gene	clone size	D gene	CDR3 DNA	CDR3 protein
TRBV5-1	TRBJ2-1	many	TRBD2	TGCGCCAGCAGCTTTAGCGGGAGTTATTACAATGAGCAGTTCTTC	CASSFSGSYYNEQFF
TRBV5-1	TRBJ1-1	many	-	TGCGCCAGCAGCTTGGATTCAGGGACGACTGAAGCTTTCTTT	CASSLDSGTTEAFF
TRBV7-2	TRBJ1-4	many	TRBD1	TGTGCCAGCAGCTTAGGGACAGGGGGGGAAAAACTGTTTTTT	CASSLGTGGEKLFF
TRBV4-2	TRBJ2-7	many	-	TGTGCCAGCAGCCAAGATTGGGGGACCGCGACTACCTACGAGCAGTACTTC	CASSQDWGTATTYEQYF
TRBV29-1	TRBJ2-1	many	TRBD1	TGCAGCGTGACTACAGGGGTTCTCTACAATGAGCAGTTCTTC	CSVTTGVLYNEQFF
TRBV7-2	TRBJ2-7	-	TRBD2	TGTGCCAGCAGCCCCAGCGGGAGGAGCTCCTACGAGCAGTACTTC	CASSPSGRSSYEQYF
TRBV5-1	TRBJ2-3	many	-	TGCGCCAGCAGCTTCCAACCCCAGGCGCCCACAGATACGCAGTATTTT	CASSFQPQAPTDTQYF
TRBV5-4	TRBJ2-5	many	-	TGTGCCAGCAGCTTGGACAGGGCGGAGACCCAGTACTTC	CASSLDRAETQYF
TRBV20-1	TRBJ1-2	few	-	TGCAGTGCCCGCCGGGGGGGCGGTCGTGGCTACACCTTC	CSARRGGGRGYTF
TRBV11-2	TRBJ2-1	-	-	TGTGCCAGCAGAAAATCCTCCTACAATGAGCAGTTCTTC	CASRKSSYNEQFF
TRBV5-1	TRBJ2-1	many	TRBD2	TGCGCCAGCGGAGGGACTAGTATGAGCAATGAGCAGTTCTTC	CASGGTSMSNEQFF
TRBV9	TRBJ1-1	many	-	TGTGCCAGCAGCGTAGGGTCAGGGCTTGAAGCTTTCTTT	CASSVGSGLEAFF
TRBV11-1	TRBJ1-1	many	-	TGTGCCAGCAGCTTGGATATGGAGTCGAAAGCTTTCTTT	CASSLDMESKAFF
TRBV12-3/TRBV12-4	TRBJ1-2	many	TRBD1	TGTGCCAGCAGCCACAACAGGGGGCGGGATGGCTACACCTTC	CASSHNRGRDGYTF
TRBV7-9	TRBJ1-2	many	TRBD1	TGTGCCAGCAGCGCCGACGGGACAGGGAACTATGGCTACACCTTC	CASSADGTGNYGYTF
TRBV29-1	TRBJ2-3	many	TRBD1	TGCAGCGCCGCGACAGGGGGGATGCCAGATACGCAGTATTTT	CSAATGGMPDTQYF
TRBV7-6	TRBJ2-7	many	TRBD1	TGTGCCAGCAGCTTAGGGCTCCCGGGACAGACCTACGAGCAGTACTTC	CASSLGLPGQTYEQYF
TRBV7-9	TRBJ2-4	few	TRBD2	TGTGCCAGCAGCTTGACAGCGGGAGGCGTCATTCAGTACTTC	CASSLTAGGVIQYF
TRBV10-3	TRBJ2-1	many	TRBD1	TGTGCCAACGGACAGGGATTGGGAATAGATGAGCAGTTCTTC	CANGQGLGIDEQFF
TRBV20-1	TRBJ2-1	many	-	TGCAGTGCTTGGGCTCTATCCTACAATGAGCAGTTCTTC	CSAWALSYNEQFF
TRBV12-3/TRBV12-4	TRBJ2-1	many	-	TGTGCCAGCACCTTCGGACCATCATCGGGTGAGCAGTTCTTC	CASTFGPSSGEQFF
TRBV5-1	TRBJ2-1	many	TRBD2	TGCGCCAGCAGCTTCGGGACTAGCGGGGCCCGGGGGAAGTTCTTC	CASSFGTSGARGKFF
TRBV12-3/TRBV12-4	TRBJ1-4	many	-	TGTGCCAGCAGCCCCTCTACAAGGGGACTGTTTTTT	CASSPSTRGLFF
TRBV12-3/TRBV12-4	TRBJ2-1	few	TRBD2	TGTGCCAGTTCGGAGGGGAGGGCCAGCTACAATGAGCAGTTCTTC	CASSEGRASYNEQFF
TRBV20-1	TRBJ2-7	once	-	TGCAGTGCGCAGAGATCTACGGGGGCGGGGGAGCAGTACTTC	CSAQRSTGAGEQYF
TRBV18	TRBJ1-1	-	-	TGTGCCAGCTCACCACAAAGTGTGAACACTGAAGCTTTCTTT	CASSPQSVNTEAFF
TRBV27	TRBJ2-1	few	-	TGTGCCAGCAGTTTATCTTCTATTTTCTACAATGAGCAGTTCTTC	CASSLSSIFYNEQFF
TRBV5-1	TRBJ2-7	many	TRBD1	TGCGCCAGCAGCTTGGCCCCCGCGGACAGGGGCTCATACGAGCAGTACTTC	CASSLAPADRGSYEQYF
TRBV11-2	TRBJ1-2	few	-	TGTGCCAGCAGCTTCTCAGGGCGCTATGGCTACACCTTC	CASSFSGRYGYTF
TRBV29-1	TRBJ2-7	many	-	TGCAGCGTTGGGGAGGGGGACTACTCCTACGAGCAGTACTTC	CSVGEGDYSYEQYF
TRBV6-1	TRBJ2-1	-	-	TGTGCCAGCAGTCGGCTTCCTTACAATGAGCAGTTCTTC	CASSRLPYNEQFF